This entry describes one T cell receptor beta chain. This sample also contains other DNA sequences that code for the same CDR3. The sample belongs to a study of OX40 agonist ivuxolimab in advanced cancers. Study at large: People in dose escalation had one of these cancers: hepatocellular carcinoma, melanoma, renal cell or head and neck cancer.

Some clones are missing from TCRdb's copy, which holds only in-frame ones; the method was immunoSEQ multiplex PCR. The data contain roughly 90,000 clones, roughly 93% of them singletons. Germline V gives CDR1 SEHNR, CDR2 FQNEAQ (reference sequence). CDR3 length: 15 amino acids. V was pared by 0 bases and J by 1 base, with 4 bases between. The chain carries TRBV7-9 and TRBJ2-6; D is unclear. The clonotype comes from an adult with an advanced solid tumor such as melanoma, head and neck, liver or kidney cancer. This specimen was CD4+ or CD8+ T cells sorted from blood, taken in a trial of the OX40 agonist ivuxolimab. The CDR3 bases are TGTGCCAGCAGCTTAGCGGGGTCTGGGGCCAACGTCCTGACTTTC. This gives the protein CASSLAGSGANVLTF.